Below are 29 T cell receptor beta chains sequenced from a single sample in a study of regulatory T cells in long-lasting Graves disease. The time point here: persistent/refractory GD, antithyroid drugs over 5 years with positive TRAb. Generation of the TCR library employed RNA extracted from PBMCs. Libraries of TCR beta came from iRepertoire HTBI primers plus Arm-PCR of CDR3 regions. One entry per CDR3 protein, called by TCRdb with MiXCR from the multiplex PCR reads. Altogether about 660,000 distinct CDR3 sequences are present, 25% to 30% being singletons, with the ten largest covering under 50%. The sample here was peripheral blood mononuclear cells (PBMCs), taken when the disease was refractory, from a patient treated with antithyroid drugs. The receptors here all came from a female donor with Graves disease.

This clonotype showed up just once. The junction shows a germline mismatch at one end, possibly a read error. V gene TRBV6-2 or TRBV6-3 combines with J gene TRBJ2-5; TRBD2 is a possible D gene (6 bases). Germline V gene data show CDR1 as MNHEY and CDR2 as SVGEGT. This CDR3 has 15 residues. CDR3 loop: CASSYGGLLQEAQYF. CDR3 sequence (DNA): TGTGCCAGCAGTTATGGGGGACTTCTACAAGAGGCCCAGTACTTC.

This clonotype came up a few times. The chain recombines TRBV10-3 with TRBJ2-1; 8 bases line up with TRBD1. Germline V gene lookup returns CDR1 ENHRY and CDR2 SYGVKD. Unmatched junction bases numbered 6, after V lost 6 bases and J lost 8 bases. The CDR3 is 13 amino acids. In DNA form, the CDR3 reads TGTGCCATCAGGGGACAGGCTATGGATGAGCAGTTCTTC. Translated: CAIRGQAMDEQFF.

The chain uses TRBV6-1 and TRBJ2-7; TRBD2 matches 7 bases. CDR1 MNHNS and CDR2 SASEGT come from the germline V gene. This CDR3 is built from 14 residues. V lost 5 bases, J lost 5 bases, and 9 bases stayed unmatched. CDR3 DNA: TGTGCCAGCAGTAAAGGACTAGAAAGGAACGAGCAGTACTTC. Residues: CASSKGLERNEQYF.

The table lists this clonotype with a few counts. The chain links TRBV20-1 to TRBJ2-5; D might be TRBD2 (6 bases). Germline V gene lookup returns CDR1 DFQATT and CDR2 SNEGSKA (reference sequence). The CDR3 runs 13 residues. V dropped 3 bases and J dropped 2 bases, with 10 bases sitting between them. CDR3 loop: CSASRDFQETQYF. In DNA, the CDR3 is TGCAGTGCTAGCCGGGACTTTCAAGAGACCCAGTACTTC.

This clonotype has more than one count but fewer than ten. The chain joins TRBV11-2 to TRBJ1-1; D is undetermined. Germline values: CDR1 SGHAT, CDR2 FQNNGV. This CDR3 has 13 amino acids. Trimming pared 1 base from V and 6 bases from J, leaving 9 bases between. The CDR3 DNA sequence: TGTGCCAGCAGCTTAGGCGTCGGGGCTGAAGCTTTCTTT. Translated, it gives CASSLGVGAEAFF.

This clonotype was recorded a few times. In DNA form, the CDR3 reads TGTGCCAGCAGTTTAAGGGACAGGGGGCTTGGTCTGGACGAGCAGTACTTC. Residues: CASSLRDRGLGLDEQYF. The V call is TRBV12-3 or TRBV12-4, the J call TRBJ2-7; TRBD1 matches 12 bases. The CDR3 consists of 17 residues. With V trimmed by 2 bases and J by 5 bases, 10 bases remained unmatched.

This chain connects TRBV5-1 to TRBJ1-1, with D uncertain. The germline V gene has CDR1 SGHRS and CDR2 YFSETQ. The CDR3 has 13 residues. V shed 5 bases and J shed 1 base, with 9 bases lying between them. The CDR3 DNA sequence: TGCGCCAGCAGGGGGATAGAGAACACTGAAGCTTTCTTT. Amino acids: CASRGIENTEAFF.

This clonotype occurred many times. The CDR3 here is CASSLPLGHGMGYTF. The CDR3 nucleotides read TGTGCCAGCAGCTTGCCCCTAGGGCATGGGATGGGCTACACCTTC. V is TRBV7-2 and J is TRBJ1-2; D ambiguous. Trimming removed 3 bases at V and 8 bases at J, with 19 bases between. The germline CDR1 and CDR2 sequences are SGHTA and FQGNSA. The CDR3 runs 15 residues.

The rearrangement links TRBV3-1 to TRBJ2-5; possible D gene TRBD2, 6 bases. V dropped 3 bases and J dropped 7 bases, with 15 bases sitting between them. The CDR3 contains 14 residues. Germline V gives CDR1 LGHDT, CDR2 YNNKEL (reference sequence). The CDR3 DNA follows: TGTGCCAGCAGCCAGGGGCGGGGCATAGTGACCCAGTACTTC. This translates into CASSQGRGIVTQYF.

This clonotype was recorded many times. The gene calls are TRBV2 and TRBJ2-5; 10 bases align to TRBD2. The V segment lost 6 bases and the J segment 5 bases; nucleotides outside the gene matches: 12. The CDR3 is made up of 16 amino acids. Per the germline V gene, CDR1 is SNHLY and CDR2 is FYNNEI. This chain's CDR3 is CASSAEAGGIGETQYF. The CDR3 DNA reads as TGTGCCAGCAGCGCCGAAGCGGGAGGGATTGGGGAGACCCAGTACTTC.

This clonotype was detected many times. The V and J genes are TRBV28 and TRBJ1-5; D possibly corresponds to TRBD1 (5 bases). V was shortened by 4 bases and J by 3 bases, with 7 bases between the two germline ends. This CDR3 is built from 13 residues. Per germline, CDR1 MDHEN and CDR2 SYDVKM. The CDR3 region has the DNA TGTGCCAGCAGTTCAGGGTACAATCAGCCCCAGCATTTT. Translated: CASSSGYNQPQHF.

This clonotype was counted many times. V is TRBV20-1 and J is TRBJ1-5; D uncertain. V lost 3 bases and J 2 bases, leaving 5 bases between the germline ends. Germline-derived CDR1 and CDR2 are DFQATT and SNEGSKA (reference sequence). The CDR3 loop spans 12 amino acids. In DNA, the CDR3 is TGCAGTGCTAGTGGTGGCAATCAGCCCCAGCATTTT. This sequence encodes CSASGGNQPQHF.

The chain links TRBV3-1 to TRBJ1-3; possibly TRBD1 for D (6 bases). Germline V CDR1 and CDR2: LGHDT, YNNKEL (reference sequence). The CDR3 totals 15 residues. V shed 4 bases and J shed 0 bases, with 10 bases lying between them. CDR3 sequence (DNA): TGTGCCAGCAGCCCGGACAGCCGCTCTGGAAACACCATATATTTT. Encoded protein: CASSPDSRSGNTIYF.

There are a few counts of this clonotype. This chain joins TRBV10-3 and TRBJ2-7; 8 nucleotides match TRBD2. This CDR3 is built from 14 residues. The germline V gene has CDR1 ENHRY and CDR2 SYGVKD. V dropped 6 bases and J dropped 6; count of bases not matched to a gene: 10. CDR3: CAISRGRGVSEQYF. In nucleotides, the CDR3 is TGTGCCATCAGCCGAGGGCGGGGGGTAAGCGAGCAGTACTTC.

In DNA form, the CDR3 reads TGTGCCAGCCGAACAGGGGTCGGCTATGGCTACACCTTC. It specifies CASRTGVGYGYTF. The genes are TRBV19 and TRBJ1-2; 7 bases map to TRBD1. CDR1 and CDR2 from the germline V gene are LNHDA and SQIVND (reference sequence). The CDR3 totals 13 residues. Trimming at V came to 9 bases and at J to 4 bases, leaving 8 bases not matched to a gene.

This clonotype was recorded a few times. J is TRBJ2-7 and V is TRBV2, with 12 bases aligning to TRBD1. In germline, CDR1 is SNHLY, CDR2 FYNNEI. The J segment lost 3 bases and the V segment lost 7 bases, leaving 7 bases of the junction unmatched. The CDR3 runs to 15 residues. DNA for the CDR3: TGTGCCAGCATGGCGGGACAGGGGGCTTTCTACGAGCAGTACTTC. This codes for CASMAGQGAFYEQYF.

The CDR3 DNA follows: TGTGCCTGGAGTGTTAGGGAGGATGGCTACACCTTC. This codes for CAWSVREDGYTF. The chain joins TRBV30 to TRBJ2-4; D uncertain. The DNA end lines up better with TRBJ1-2; the J call may be wrong. CDR3 length: 12 residues. Per the germline V gene, CDR1 is GTSNPN and CDR2 is SVGIG (reference sequence).

This chain joins TRBV6-9 and TRBJ2-7; D gene ambiguous. The germline V gene encodes CDR1 MNHGY and CDR2 SVAAGI. This CDR3 has 13 amino acids. Between the trimmed V and J ends, which lost 4 bases and 0 bases, there was a span of 7 bases. CDR3 amino acids: CASSLGHSYEQYF. In DNA form, the CDR3 reads TGTGCCAGCAGTTTAGGGCACTCCTACGAGCAGTACTTC.

This clonotype was observed a handful of times. The V and J genes are TRBV11-2 and TRBJ2-7; 8 bases agree with TRBD1. CDR1 is SGHAT and CDR2 is FQNNGV in the germline V gene. This CDR3 is built from 16 residues. V shed 2 bases and J 7 bases; nucleotides not matched to a gene: 13. In nucleotides, the CDR3 is TGTGCCAGCAGCTTAAGGATCCGGGACAGGACTGGGGAGCAGTACTTC. This sequence encodes CASSLRIRDRTGEQYF.

This clonotype was seen only a few times. This chain connects TRBV2 to TRBJ2-5, with D tentatively TRBD1 (5 bases). This CDR3 has 13 amino acids. V shed 8 bases and J shed 2 bases, with 12 bases lying between them. From germline, CDR1 is SNHLY and CDR2 FYNNEI. The CDR3 region is CASLAGRQETQYF. The CDR3 region has the DNA TGTGCCAGCCTGGCAGGGCGGCAAGAGACCCAGTACTTC.

This clonotype was counted between two and nine times. This chain connects TRBV19 to TRBJ2-7; 11 positions match TRBD2. Germline V lookup: CDR1 LNHDA, CDR2 SQIVND (reference sequence). J gave up 1 base and V 4 bases, and 3 bases lay outside the gene matches. This CDR3 is built from 15 residues. CDR3 residues: CASSNRLAGSYEQYF. DNA for the CDR3: TGTGCCAGTAGTAACAGACTAGCGGGATCCTACGAGCAGTACTTC.

The gene calls are TRBV7-2 and TRBJ1-5, with D hard to call. Trimming removed 1 base at V and 7 bases at J, with 14 bases between. This CDR3 region has 15 residues. In germline, CDR1 is SGHTA, CDR2 FQGNSA. The CDR3 bases are TGTGCCAGCAGCTTAGTGATAGGGCTGGGCCAGCCCCAGCATTTT. It translates to CASSLVIGLGQPQHF.

This clonotype has a handful of counts. V usage is TRBV25-1 and J usage is TRBJ1-2, with 7 positions matching TRBD1. Germline V gene sequence: CDR1 MGHDK, CDR2 SYGVNS. The CDR3 consists of 16 residues. J lost 6 bases, V lost 3 bases, and 13 bases had no gene match. The CDR3 protein is CASSDHRPTGENGYTF. The CDR3 coding sequence is TGTGCCAGCAGTGACCATCGCCCTACAGGGGAGAATGGCTACACCTTC.

This clonotype was observed a handful of times. The chain recombines TRBV11-2 with TRBJ1-1; the D is unclear. Germline CDR1 SGHAT, CDR2 FQNNGV. The ends were cut back, 1 base at V and 3 bases at J, with 9 bases in the middle. This CDR3 has 14 amino acids. The CDR3 protein is CASSLGPAYTEAFF. The CDR3 DNA is TGTGCCAGCAGCTTAGGGCCGGCATACACTGAAGCTTTCTTT.

This chain uses TRBV6-1 with TRBJ2-5; D call uncertain. Trimming took 6 bases from V and 5 from J, leaving 7 bases between them. Germline V gene lookup returns CDR1 MNHNS and CDR2 SASEGT. This CDR3 has 11 residues. The CDR3, as DNA: TGTGCCAGCAGGGCAGTGGAGACCCAGTACTTC. It yields the protein CASRAVETQYF.

This chain uses TRBV6-2 or TRBV6-3 with TRBJ1-4; D perhaps matches TRBD1 (5 bases). Germline CDR1 MNHEY, CDR2 SVGEGT. The CDR3 is made up of 13 amino acids. V was cut by 5 bases and J by 10 bases, with 14 bases left in between. This CDR3 is CASSERGIRKLFF. The CDR3 DNA is TGTGCCAGCAGTGAAAGGGGAATTAGAAAACTGTTTTTT.

Comments on this clonotype: This may be a read error: a much more frequent sequence differs by one nucleotide. The chain carries TRBV6-5 and TRBJ1-1; D is undetermined. CDR3 size: 11 residues. Germline loops: CDR1 MNHEY, CDR2 SVGAGI. DNA of the CDR3: TGTGCCAGCAGTTACGGAAGCGAAGCTTCCTTT. It encodes CASSYGSEASF.

This chain uses TRBV5-6 with TRBJ1-5; D uncertain. This CDR3 has 15 amino acids. Germline V gene data show CDR1 as SGHDT and CDR2 as YYEEEE. V was trimmed by 4 bases and J by 0 bases, leaving 11 bases between them. The CDR3 loop is CASSDYGISNQPQHF. CDR3 DNA sequence: TGTGCCAGCAGCGATTATGGGATTAGCAATCAGCCCCAGCATTTT. The full variable domain, its missing parts supplied by reference TRBV5-6 and TRBJ1-5, is DAGVTQSPTHLIKTRGQQVTLRCSPKSGHDTVSWYQQALGQGPQFIFQYYEEEERQRGNFPDRFSGHQFPNYSSELNVNALLLGDSALYLCASSDYGISNQPQHFGDGTRLSIL.

At least ten counts were recorded for this clonotype. The chain carries TRBV12-3 or TRBV12-4 and TRBJ1-1, with D perhaps matching TRBD1 (5 bases). The CDR3 extends over 13 amino acids. V was cut by 4 bases and J by 5 bases, with 11 bases left in between. The DNA of the CDR3 is TGTGCCAGCAGTTCAGGGATGAGTACTGAAGCTTTCTTT. This codes for CASSSGMSTEAFF.